This T cell receptor beta chain was sequenced for a study of siplizumab effects on memory and regulatory T cells. The repertoire was sequenced with immunoSEQ multiplex PCR; TCRdb's copy has only in-frame clones and lacks some. The profile shows about 100,000 clones, around nine tenths of them singletons. Trimming removed 4 bases from V and 3 bases from J, with 13 bases in between. The CDR3 is made up of 14 amino acids. Germline loops: CDR1 SEHNR, CDR2 FQNEAQ (reference sequence). With regard to this clone: Its antigen is currently unknown.

Study results and limitations: No assignable naive or memory phenotype existed for roughly 80-97% of proliferating CD4+ or CD8+ clones.

The clonotype was recovered from a human donor in good health. What was sequenced was CD4+ T cells sorted from blood. The V and J genes are TRBV7-9 and TRBJ2-7; D perhaps matches TRBD2 (6 bases). The CDR3, as DNA: TGTGCCAGCAGCTCCGGACTAACCCACTACGAGCAGTACTTC. It translates to CASSSGLTHYEQYF.